These 27 T cell receptor beta chains originate from one sample sequenced in a study of cytomegalovirus exposure and HLA in healthy donors. PCR involved 60 Vbeta and 13 Jbeta primers. The assay was immunoSEQ multiplex PCR, and TCRdb's table has in-frame clones only and misses some. Among about 170,000 clones listed, roughly two thirds were seen once. Sequencing used PBMCs. The receptors come from a woman between 18 and 30 years old in good health and CMV-seropositive.

The rearrangement uses TRBV9 and TRBJ2-3, with TRBD2 matching over 16 bases. Germline CDR1 SGDLS, CDR2 YYNGEE. The CDR3 has 19 amino acids. Unmatched junction bases numbered 10, after V lost 4 bases and J lost 2 bases. CDR3 residues: CASSSRGGLAGGATDTQYF. The DNA of the CDR3 is TGTGCCAGCAGCTCCCGAGGGGGACTAGCGGGGGGGGCCACAGATACGCAGTATTTT.

This chain uses TRBV19 with TRBJ1-1; the match to TRBD1 covers 11 bases. The CDR3 has 15 amino acids. V dropped 5 bases and J dropped 4; count of bases not matched to a gene: 6. CDR1 is LNHDA, CDR2 SQIVND, per germline (reference sequence). CDR3 sequence reads: CASSWGTGGGTEAFF. The CDR3 DNA reads as TGTGCCAGTAGTTGGGGGACAGGGGGTGGCACTGAAGCTTTCTTT. Together with reference TRBV19 and TRBJ1-1, the CDR3 gives the full variable domain: DGGITQSPKYLFRKEGQNVTLSCEQNLNHDAMYWYRQDPGQGLRLIYYSQIVNDFQKGDIAEGYSVSREKKESFPLTVTSAQKNPTAFYLCASSWGTGGGTEAFFGQGTRLTVV.

V usage is TRBV2 and J usage is TRBJ2-5; 7 bases map to TRBD1. The end of the DNA is better explained by TRBJ2-7, so the J call may be wrong. This CDR3 comprises 14 residues. Germline V gene sequence: CDR1 SNHLY, CDR2 FYNNEI. The chain's CDR3 is CASRSDRVPYEQYF. Written as DNA, the CDR3 is TGTGCCAGTAGATCCGACAGGGTGCCCTACGAGCAGTACTTC.

About this clone: Other DNA sequences within the sample encode an identical CDR3. The gene calls are TRBV9 and TRBJ1-6, with TRBD1 matching over 8 bases. CDR3 length: 15 amino acids. Germline V lookup: CDR1 SGDLS, CDR2 YYNGEE. V trimming: 3 bases; J trimming: 9 bases; junction bases outside the gene matches: 8. CDR3 coding DNA: TGTGCCAGCAGCGCGACAGGGGAAGGGAGTTCACCCCTCCACTTT. It encodes CASSATGEGSSPLHF.

The chain joins TRBV28 to TRBJ1-4; tentatively, D is TRBD1 (5 bases). Germline CDR1 reads MDHEN; CDR2 reads SYDVKM. This CDR3 has 14 amino acids. Trimming pared 5 bases from V and 3 bases from J, leaving 10 bases between. The CDR3 loop is CASSRQRSNEKLFF. CDR3 DNA sequence: TGTGCCAGCAGTCGACAGAGGTCTAATGAAAAACTGTTTTTT.

The chain uses TRBV9 and TRBJ1-1; 8 nucleotides align to TRBD1. Losses at the gene ends were 3 bases for V and 1 base for J; bases not matched to a gene: 8. The length of the CDR3 is 16 residues. Germline lookup yields CDR1 SGDLS and CDR2 YYNGEE. The CDR3 loop reads CASSDNRDRPNTEAFF. CDR3 DNA: TGTGCCAGCAGCGATAACCGGGACAGGCCGAACACTGAAGCTTTCTTT. The entire variable domain, with the rest obtained from reference TRBV9 and TRBJ1-1, is as follows: DSGVTQTPKHLITATGQRVTLRCSPRSGDLSVYWYQQSLDQGLQFLIQYYNGEERAKGNILERFSAQQFPDLHSELNLSSLELGDSALYFCASSDNRDRPNTEAFFGQGTRLTVV.

This clone is a singleton in its sample. V gene TRBV9 combines with J gene TRBJ2-7; 7 bases map to TRBD2. J lost 6 bases, V lost 2 bases, and 8 bases had no gene match. CDR3 size: 14 residues. The germline V gene encodes CDR1 SGDLS and CDR2 YYNGEE. The CDR3 DNA reads TGTGCCAGCAGCGTCAGGGCTAGCGGCATCGAGCAGTACTTC. Protein: CASSVRASGIEQYF.

The rearrangement uses TRBV9 and TRBJ1-1; 8 nucleotides align to TRBD1. The CDR3 contains 14 residues. Per germline, CDR1 SGDLS and CDR2 YYNGEE. V was pared by 3 bases and J by 5 bases, with 6 bases of the junction left unmatched. The CDR3 is CASSERDRLTEAFF. As DNA, the CDR3 is TGTGCCAGCAGCGAGCGGGACAGGTTAACTGAAGCTTTCTTT.

CDR3 sequence reads: CASSGGQGSEEQYF. CDR3 DNA sequence: TGTGCCAGCAGCGGGGGACAGGGTTCGGAAGAGCAGTACTTC. The chain joins TRBV9 to TRBJ2-7; 9 positions match TRBD1. Germline-derived CDR1 and CDR2 are SGDLS and YYNGEE. The J segment lost 7 bases and the V segment lost 3 bases, leaving 8 bases of the junction unmatched. The CDR3 is 14 residues long.

The rearrangement links TRBV29-1 to TRBJ2-7, with TRBD1 matching over 10 bases. Looked up from germline, CDR1 is SQVTM and CDR2 is ANQGSEA. Trimming took 0 bases from V and 4 from J; bases not matched to a gene: 9. The CDR3 runs to 16 residues. CDR3 in amino acids: CSVEDWGTGVGYEQYF. The DNA for the CDR3 is TGCAGCGTTGAAGACTGGGGGACAGGGGTAGGGTACGAGCAGTACTTC.

The genes are TRBV29-1 and TRBJ2-7; TRBD1 matches 8 bases. J lost 2 bases, V lost 7 bases, and 7 bases had no gene match. Germline-derived CDR1 and CDR2 are SQVTM and ANQGSEA. The CDR3 runs 13 residues. CDR3 in amino acids: CSAWTGLAYEQYF. The CDR3 DNA sequence: TGCAGCGCTTGGACAGGGTTGGCCTACGAGCAGTACTTC.

The chain combines TRBV16 with TRBJ1-1; 7 positions agree with TRBD1. Per the germline V gene, CDR1 is KGHSY and CDR2 is FQNENV. CDR3 length: 15 amino acids. V gave up 1 base and J gave up 3 bases; unmatched junction bases: 5. This CDR3 is CASSQLRGRDTEAFF. CDR3 bases: TGTGCCAGCAGCCAATTAAGGGGGCGTGACACTGAAGCTTTCTTT.

This sequence joins TRBV6-5 and TRBJ1-2, with no clear D. Per the germline V gene, CDR1 is MNHEY and CDR2 is SVGAGI. The ends were cut back, 8 bases at V and 1 base at J, with 11 bases in the middle. The CDR3 is 13 amino acids. For the CDR3, the DNA is TGTGCCAGCCGCGAGGGCTATAACTATGGCTACACCTTC. Its protein product is CASREGYNYGYTF.

This clone was counted a few times. This chain joins TRBV7-2 and TRBJ2-1, with 7 bases aligning to TRBD2. CDR3 length: 14 residues. The trim removed 3 bases at V and 6 bases at J, leaving 5 bases unmatched. The germline gives CDR1 SGHTA, CDR2 FQGNSA. CDR3 loop: CASSFGGGFNEQFF. CDR3 sequence (DNA): TGTGCCAGCAGCTTCGGCGGGGGATTCAATGAGCAGTTCTTC.

The chain joins TRBV7-6 to TRBJ2-5; 8 bases agree with TRBD1. The germline V gene encodes CDR1 SGHVS and CDR2 FNYEAQ. With 1 base clipped from V and 2 bases from J, the junction kept 9 bases outside the gene matches. The CDR3 is 17 amino acids. CDR3: CASSLGGQGHPQETQYF. CDR3 coding DNA: TGTGCCAGCAGCTTAGGAGGACAGGGACACCCACAAGAGACCCAGTACTTC. Together with reference TRBV7-6 and TRBJ2-5, the CDR3 gives the full variable domain: GAGVSQSPRYKVTKRGQDVALRCDPISGHVSLYWYRQALGQGPEFLTYFNYEAQQDKSGLPNDRFSAERPEGSISTLTIQRTEQRDSAMYRCASSLGGQGHPQETQYFGPGTRLLVL.

The CDR3 here is CASSLSGLAGGRDTQYF. CDR3 nucleotide sequence: TGTGCCAGCAGCTTAAGCGGACTAGCGGGGGGAAGAGATACGCAGTATTTT. The chain uses TRBV7-3 and TRBJ2-3, with TRBD2 identical over 14 bases. This CDR3 has 17 residues. The trim removed 1 base at V and 5 bases at J, leaving 5 bases unmatched. From germline, CDR1 is SGHTA and CDR2 FQGTGA.

This chain joins TRBV11-2 and TRBJ2-5; 9 bases are shared with TRBD1. Germline loops: CDR1 SGHAT, CDR2 FQNNGV. The CDR3 contains 15 residues. V shed 4 bases, J shed 2 bases, and the junction held 5 bases outside the gene matches. The CDR3 loop reads CASSWGQGMQETQYF. In DNA form, the CDR3 reads TGTGCCAGCAGCTGGGGACAGGGAATGCAAGAGACCCAGTACTTC.

V usage is TRBV30 and J usage is TRBJ1-5; D not resolved. Germline-derived CDR1 and CDR2 are GTSNPN and SVGIG (reference sequence). This CDR3 comprises 13 residues. In DNA form, the CDR3 reads TGTGCTTACGCGGGGTCTGGTGATCAGCCCCAGCATTTT. Translation: CAYAGSGDQPQHF.

This clone was detected a few times. The genes are TRBV7-9 and TRBJ2-7; D possibly corresponds to TRBD1 (5 bases). Trimming left V 5 bases short and J 3 bases short, with 17 bases between. The length of the CDR3 is 15 residues. Germline assignment: CDR1 SEHNR and CDR2 FQNEAQ (reference sequence). The CDR3 protein is CASSPSQTALYEQYF. As DNA, the CDR3 is TGTGCCAGCAGCCCCTCACAGACAGCGCTCTACGAGCAGTACTTC.

The V gene is TRBV2, the J gene TRBJ1-3, with a weak D call TRBD1 (5 bases). The CDR3 extends over 15 amino acids. V dropped 4 bases and J dropped 4 bases, with 14 bases sitting between them. Looked up from germline, CDR1 is SNHLY and CDR2 is FYNNEI. In nucleotides, the CDR3 is TGTGCCAGCAGTGGAGGTGGGGGGTACGGAAACACCATATATTTT. This translates into CASSGGGGYGNTIYF.

In this sample, this clone turned up once. The rearrangement links TRBV27 to TRBJ2-2; a possible D gene is TRBD1 (6 bases). This CDR3 comprises 17 residues. The V and J ends lost 1 base and 9 bases respectively, with 21 bases between them. Germline values: CDR1 MNHEY, CDR2 SMNVEV (reference sequence). CDR3 coding DNA: TGTGCCAGCAGTTTATATCCCCAGGGGCAGGGATGGCGGGAGCTGTTTTTT. Protein sequence: CASSLYPQGQGWRELFF.

The table lists this clone with a few counts. The junction does not match germline at one end; this may be a read error. J is TRBJ1-2 and V is TRBV5-4, with a tentative D call TRBD1 (5 bases). The CDR3 is 14 residues long. Germline loops: CDR1 SGHNT, CDR2 YYREEE (reference sequence). The CDR3 reads CASSFISGEGGSTF. The CDR3, as DNA: TGTGCCAGCAGCTTTATTTCGGGGGAAGGTGGCTCCACCTTC. The entire variable domain, with the rest obtained from reference TRBV5-4 and TRBJ1-2, is as follows: ETGVTQSPTHLIKTRGQQVTLRCSSQSGHNTVSWYQQALGQGPQFIFQYYREEENGRGNFPPRFSGLQFPNYSSELNVNALELDDSALYLCASSFISGEGGSTFGSGTRLTVV.

The chain employs TRBV7-4 and TRBJ2-7, with D tentatively TRBD1 (5 bases). Trimming left V 1 base short and J 7 bases short, with 11 bases between. CDR3 length: 13 amino acids. Germline V CDR1 and CDR2: SGHVT, SQSDAQ. The CDR3 reads CASSLGQPLEQYF. The DNA of the CDR3 is TGTGCCAGCAGCTTAGGACAGCCATTAGAGCAGTACTTC.

The chain is built from TRBV4-3 and TRBJ2-3; TRBD1 might be the D (5 bases). Germline V CDR1 and CDR2: LGHNA, YSLEER. The CDR3 is made up of 16 amino acids. The germline V and J ends were trimmed by 0 bases and 1 base, with 11 bases remaining between them. The CDR3 protein is CASSQDPLQGTDTQYF. DNA of the CDR3: TGCGCCAGCAGCCAAGATCCCCTACAGGGCACAGATACGCAGTATTTT.

This clone was seen just once. The chain recombines TRBV28 with TRBJ1-5; no clear D. Trimming shortened V by 2 bases and J by 7 bases, and 6 bases separated the two germline ends. CDR3 size: 12 residues. Germline CDR1 is MDHEN and CDR2 is SYDVKM. The CDR3 region is CASSLLSQPQHF. The CDR3 nucleotides read TGTGCCAGCAGTTTACTTTCCCAGCCCCAGCATTTT.

The chain employs TRBV18 and TRBJ2-7; D may be TRBD1 (6 bases). The V end was cut by 3 bases, the J end by 0 bases, with 9 bases between. Germline loops: CDR1 KGHSH, CDR2 LQKENI. The CDR3 has 14 amino acids. The CDR3 region is CASSPQGHSYEQYF. CDR3 nucleotide sequence: TGTGCCAGCTCACCTCAGGGGCACTCCTACGAGCAGTACTTC. Looking up the rest from reference TRBV18 and TRBJ2-7 gives the full variable domain: NAGVMQNPRHLVRRRGQEARLRCSPMKGHSHVYWYRQLPEEGLKFMVYLQKENIIDESGMPKERFSAEFPKEGPSILRIQQVVRGDSAAYFCASSPQGHSYEQYFGPGTRLTVT.

This chain joins TRBV7-2 and TRBJ1-2; possible D gene TRBD1, 5 bases. The ends were cut back, 5 bases at V and 0 bases at J, with 16 bases in the middle. The CDR3 loop spans 16 amino acids. Looked up from germline, CDR1 is SGHTA and CDR2 is FQGNSA. CDR3 protein: CASSRKSGIANYGYTF. As DNA, the CDR3 is TGTGCCAGCAGCAGGAAATCAGGGATAGCTAACTATGGCTACACCTTC.